A selection of T cell receptor beta chains follows, all from one sample in a study of shared clonotypes between healthy human individuals. The protocol was immunoSEQ multiplex PCR, while the TCRdb copy is restricted to in-frame clones and leaves out a portion. The sample yields about 2.1 million clones, about 93% seen once. The sequenced sample consisted of naive CD8+ T cells from PBMCs. Receptors were obtained from a young man in good health. Some clones in this sample may be carry-over from other donors' samples. The CDR3 runs from the conserved cysteine through the conserved F or W. The D gene is left open where the match is weak. For some rows the clone size is stated as once, few or many, or as a class when expanded; others skip it.

clone size	D gene	V gene	J gene	CDR3 DNA	CDR3 protein
.	TRBD2	TRBV27	TRBJ2-3	TGTGCCAGCAGTTTATCAGCGGGAGTGGGGACAGATACGCAGTATTTT	CASSLSAGVGTDTQYF
.	.	TRBV19	TRBJ2-1	TGTGCCAGTAGTATAGATGGACCCTACAATGAGCAGTTCTTC	CASSIDGPYNEQFF
.	.	TRBV28	TRBJ1-5	TGTGCCAGCAGTTTTCGGGGGGCGATTCAGCCCCAGCATTTT	CASSFRGAIQPQHF
.	.	TRBV27	TRBJ2-7	TGTGCCAGCAGTTTATCTGGTAGGCAGGGCCTCGGGGAGCAGTACTTC	CASSLSGRQGLGEQYF
.	.	TRBV19	TRBJ1-1	TGTGCCAGTAGTATAAAGGGGTGGACTGAAGCTTTCTTT	CASSIKGWTEAFF
.	.	TRBV9	TRBJ2-5	TGTGCCAGCAGCGTAGCGGGTCGACCCCAGTACTTC	CASSVAGRPQYF
.	.	TRBV19	TRBJ2-7	TGTGCCAGTAGTCTCGACACCTACTACGAGCAGTACTTC	CASSLDTYYEQYF
.	TRBD1	TRBV19	TRBJ2-2	TGTGCCAGTAGCGCTGGGACAGGGAACACCGGGGAGCTGTTTTTT	CASSAGTGNTGELFF
.	.	TRBV6-4	TRBJ2-5	TGTGCCACCCAAGAGACCCAGTACTTC	CATQETQYF
.	TRBD2	TRBV28	TRBJ2-7	TGTGCCAGCAGTCCACTGACTAGCGGGACCCCCTACGAGCAGTACTTC	CASSPLTSGTPYEQYF
.	TRBD2	TRBV10-3	TRBJ2-4	TGTGCCATCAGTGAGCACCAGGGCGGGGGGCAAAACATTCAGTACTTC	CAISEHQGGGQNIQYF
.	.	TRBV27	TRBJ2-1	TGTGCCAGCAGTTTGTTGGCGGGGTCCTACAATGAGCAGTTCTTC	CASSLLAGSYNEQFF
.	TRBD2	TRBV4-3	TRBJ2-1	TGCGCCAGCAGCCAAGATTGGCGGGAGAGTGAGAATGAGCAGTTCTTC	CASSQDWRESENEQFF
.	.	TRBV9	TRBJ2-7	TGTGCCAGCAGTAATGGAGGGGAGTCCTACGAGCAGTACTTC	CASSNGGESYEQYF
.	.	TRBV9	TRBJ2-7	TGTGCCAGCAGCGTGGGGGACACTCAGCAAGGCGGTCAGTACTTC	CASSVGDTQQGGQYF
.	.	TRBV7-3	TRBJ2-7	TGTGCCAGCAGCTTATCCGGGGGAGTTTCCTACGAGCAGTACTTC	CASSLSGGVSYEQYF
.	TRBD2	TRBV28	TRBJ2-7	TGTGCCAGCAGTCCCACCCTACTAGCGGGAGACGAGCAGTACTTC	CASSPTLLAGDEQYF
.	TRBD2	TRBV27	TRBJ2-7	TGTGCCAGCAGAATCACTAGCGCGGGAGGGAGCGACGAGCAGTACTTC	CASRITSAGGSDEQYF
.	.	TRBV9	TRBJ2-3	TGTGCCAGCAGCGTAGGTGGCGGGGCTGGGTCGAGCACAGATACGCAGTATTTT	CASSVGGGAGSSTDTQYF
.	.	TRBV25-1	TRBJ2-2	TGTGCCAGCAGTTTCTTTCCCGGGGAGCTGTTTTTT	CASSFFPGELFF
.	TRBD1	TRBV5-1	TRBJ2-7	TGCGCCAGCAGCTCCGGACAGGGTTTGGCCGAGCAGTACTTC	CASSSGQGLAEQYF
.	TRBD1	TRBV7-9	TRBJ2-2	TGTGCCAGCAGCGCTGACAGGGGGCCCACCACCGGGGAGCTGTTTTTT	CASSADRGPTTGELFF
.	.	TRBV6-5	TRBJ1-1	TGTGCCAGCGGGGAATACACTGAAGCTTTCTTT	CASGEYTEAFF
once	TRBD2	TRBV27	TRBJ2-1	TGTGCCAGCAGTTTATCGATGGCGGGAGGGCCAGCGTACAATGAGCAGTTCTTC	CASSLSMAGGPAYNEQFF
once	.	TRBV27	TRBJ2-1	TGTGCCAGCAGTCTCTCCCAGGGCGAGACCTACAATGAGCAGTTCTTC	CASSLSQGETYNEQFF
.	.	TRBV9	TRBJ2-7	TGTGCCAGCAGCGTAGCTTCAGGGGAGACCTACGAGCAGTACTTC	CASSVASGETYEQYF
.	TRBD2	TRBV9	TRBJ2-7	TGTGCCAGCAGCGTAGTGGCGGGAGGTGTGTACGAGCAGTACTTC	CASSVVAGGVYEQYF
.	TRBD2	TRBV5-1	TRBJ2-1	TGCGCCAGCAGCCCAGGACTAGCTCTCTACAATGAGCAGTTCTTC	CASSPGLALYNEQFF
.	TRBD2	TRBV4-2	TRBJ2-7	TGTGCCAGCAGCCAAGATTCCAGCGGGAGTATGGGCGAGCAGTACTTC	CASSQDSSGSMGEQYF
.	TRBD1	TRBV29-1	TRBJ1-1	TGCAGCGTTGCAGACAGGGGCCGCTTGAACACTGAAGCTTTCTTT	CSVADRGRLNTEAFF
.	TRBD1	TRBV10-3	TRBJ1-5	TGTGCCATCAGCCAGACAGGGAGCAATCAGCCCCAGCATTTT	CAISQTGSNQPQHF
.	.	TRBV19	TRBJ1-2	TGTGCCAGTTCCAGGACGGAAAACCCAGCGAAGGGGTATGGCTACACCTTC	CASSRTENPAKGYGYTF
few	.	TRBV9	TRBJ2-7	TGTGCCAGCAGCGTGTCCGGGACCTACGAGCAGTACTTC	CASSVSGTYEQYF
.	.	TRBV4-1	TRBJ1-1	TGCGCCAGCAGCCAAGCACGGTCTTTCCCTGAAGCTTTCTTT	CASSQARSFPEAFF
.	TRBD2	TRBV7-9	TRBJ2-5	TGTGCCAGCAGCCCCTCCCCCGGGACTAGCGGGCCACAAGAGACCCAGTACTTC	CASSPSPGTSGPQETQYF
.	TRBD1	TRBV27	TRBJ2-7	TGTGCCAGCAGTTTTGTTGGGACAGGGGTCTACGAGCAGTACTTC	CASSFVGTGVYEQYF
.	.	TRBV6-1	TRBJ2-5	TGTGCCAGCAGTGATGCAACAGTCAAAGAGACCCAGTACTTC	CASSDATVKETQYF
.	.	TRBV7-9	TRBJ2-7	TGTGCCAGCAGCCCATCCCACGAGCAGTACTTC	CASSPSHEQYF
.	TRBD1	TRBV5-1	TRBJ2-3	TGCGCCAGCTACCCACGGGGGACAGGCTTAGATACGCAGTATTTT	CASYPRGTGLDTQYF
.	TRBD1	TRBV7-9	TRBJ2-2	TGTGCCAGCAGCCCTCGGGACAGGAGAAACACCGGGGAGCTGTTTTTT	CASSPRDRRNTGELFF